The 26 T cell receptor beta chains below come from one sample, sequenced in a study of blood T cell repertoires in COVID-19. Measured with immunoSEQ multiplex PCR; TCRdb has only the in-frame clones, and not every one. Of about 250,000 clones in the sample, 70% to 90% were seen once. Sequenced sample: peripheral blood. The receptor set was obtained from a man aged 18 to 29 with active or convalescent COVID-19.

The chain employs TRBV2 and TRBJ1-1; TRBD1 aligns across 8 bases. Germline values: CDR1 SNHLY, CDR2 FYNNEI. V shed 3 bases and J 4 bases; nucleotides not matched to a gene: 7. The CDR3 length is 15 residues. Written as DNA, the CDR3 is TGTGCCAGCAGTGACAGGGGGCTGGGGAGCACTGAAGCTTTCTTT. It is translated as CASSDRGLGSTEAFF. Full variable domain (outside the CDR3, taken from reference TRBV2 and TRBJ1-1): EPEVTQTPSHQVTQMGQEVILRCVPISNHLYFYWYRQILGQKVEFLVSFYNNEISEKSEIFDDQFSVERPDGSNFTLKIRSTKLEDSAMYFCASSDRGLGSTEAFFGQGTRLTVV.

Concerning this clone: Compared with germline, one end of the junction differs, possibly owing to a read error. This rearrangement joins TRBV6-1 to TRBJ2-5; 10 bases are a match to TRBD2. CDR1 is MNHNS and CDR2 is SASEGT in the germline V gene. CDR3 length: 14 residues. For the CDR3, the DNA is TGTGCCAGCAGTGAAGGGACTAGCGGCGAAAAAAAACACTTC. Its translation is CASSEGTSGEKKHF.

V usage is TRBV28 and J usage is TRBJ2-2, with 9 bases aligning to TRBD2. Trimming at V came to 7 bases and at J to 6 bases, leaving 6 bases not matched to a gene. Per germline, CDR1 MDHEN and CDR2 SYDVKM. The CDR3 is made up of 14 amino acids. The CDR3 region is CASIAGGPSGELFF. In DNA form, the CDR3 reads TGTGCCAGCATTGCGGGAGGGCCATCCGGGGAGCTGTTTTTT.

The chain is built from TRBV20-1 and TRBJ2-1, with TRBD1 matching 8 bases. V was pared by 3 bases and J by 8 bases, with 6 bases of the junction left unmatched. Germline-derived CDR1 and CDR2 are DFQATT and SNEGSKA (reference sequence). The CDR3 contains 13 residues. CDR3 nucleotide sequence: TGCAGTGCTAGTCCAGGGGGCATCCATGAGCAGTTCTTC. Amino acids: CSASPGGIHEQFF.

V and J are TRBV6-5 and TRBJ1-2; D remains unclear. Trimming cost V 10 bases and J 2 bases, with 11 bases left between them. CDR3 length: 12 amino acids. CDR1 and CDR2 from the germline V gene are MNHEY and SVGAGI. The CDR3 loop reads CAIRGGNYGYTF. CDR3 in DNA: TGTGCCATCCGGGGAGGGAACTATGGCTACACCTTC.

This clone was counted between two and nine times. CDR3 nucleotide sequence: TGTGCCAGTAGCACCATCTTGGGGCCTGGAGATTCACCCCTCCACTTT. Residues: CASSTILGPGDSPLHF. The V gene is TRBV19, the J gene TRBJ1-6, with D possibly being TRBD1 (5 bases). From germline, CDR1 is LNHDA and CDR2 SQIVND (reference sequence). The CDR3 loop spans 16 amino acids. V dropped 6 bases and J dropped 8 bases, with 20 bases sitting between them.

The chain carries TRBV9 and TRBJ1-5; D unclear. The V and J ends lost 0 bases and 4 bases respectively, with 5 bases between them. Germline lookup yields CDR1 SGDLS and CDR2 YYNGEE. The CDR3 spans 13 residues. The CDR3 here is CASSVGSNQPQHF. Written as DNA, the CDR3 is TGTGCCAGCAGCGTAGGTTCAAATCAGCCCCAGCATTTT.

This chain joins TRBV29-1 and TRBJ1-2, with D maybe TRBD1 (6 bases). Germline assignment: CDR1 SQVTM and CDR2 ANQGSEA. The CDR3 totals 15 residues. V gave up 3 bases and J gave up 2 bases, with 16 bases separating them. The CDR3 region is CSVDTWGGKNYGYTF. The CDR3 bases are TGCAGCGTTGACACGTGGGGGGGCAAAAACTATGGCTACACCTTC.

V gene TRBV7-3 combines with J gene TRBJ2-3, with TRBD2 matching over 13 bases. CDR1 is SGHTA, CDR2 FQGTGA, per germline. The CDR3 loop spans 16 amino acids. V trimming: 5 bases; J trimming: 6 bases; junction bases outside the gene matches: 8. The CDR3 reads CASSRSGLAGRDTQYF. The CDR3 DNA reads TGTGCCAGCAGCCGTTCGGGACTAGCGGGAAGGGATACGCAGTATTTT.

V usage is TRBV29-1 and J usage is TRBJ2-3; 15 nucleotides align to TRBD2. The J segment lost 6 bases and the V segment lost 4 bases, leaving 5 bases of the junction unmatched. CDR1 is SQVTM, CDR2 ANQGSEA, per germline. This CDR3 spans 15 amino acids. DNA for the CDR3: TGCAGCGTTGCCGGGACTAGCGGGAGGTCGGATACGCAGTATTTT. Encoded protein: CSVAGTSGRSDTQYF.

The rearrangement links TRBV10-3 to TRBJ1-4; D may be TRBD1 (5 bases). The CDR3 runs to 16 residues. V lost 3 bases, J lost 0 bases, and 11 bases lay in between. Looked up from germline, CDR1 is ENHRY and CDR2 is SYGVKD. The CDR3 region has the DNA TGTGCCATCAGTGATGGGGCAGAAACAACTAATGAAAAACTGTTTTTT. As protein: CAISDGAETTNEKLFF.

The chain couples TRBV25-1 to TRBJ1-2, with D possibly matching TRBD1 (6 bases). CDR3 length: 13 residues. Per the germline V gene, CDR1 is MGHDK and CDR2 is SYGVNS. V shed 7 bases and J shed 1 base, with 10 bases lying between them. The CDR3 loop is CASTRGFNYGYTF. In DNA, the CDR3 is TGTGCCAGCACCAGGGGTTTTAACTATGGCTACACCTTC.

This sequence joins TRBV5-1 and TRBJ1-1, with D perhaps matching TRBD1 (5 bases). CDR3 length: 14 residues. Germline loops: CDR1 SGHRS, CDR2 YFSETQ. Trimming left V 1 base short and J 8 bases short, with 15 bases between. CDR3 bases: TGCGCCAGCAGCTTGACCTCCGCAGGGTCCGAAGCTTTCTTT. The encoded protein is CASSLTSAGSEAFF.

The chain employs TRBV11-2 and TRBJ2-2; maybe TRBD2 (5 bases). V was clipped by 6 bases and J by 0 bases, with 11 bases between them. Germline V CDR1 and CDR2: SGHAT, FQNNGV. This CDR3 region has 15 residues. CDR3 sequence reads: CASSPSGTNTGELFF. CDR3 DNA sequence: TGTGCCAGCAGTCCCTCCGGGACGAACACCGGGGAGCTGTTTTTT.

The V and J genes are TRBV7-6 and TRBJ1-1, with 8 nucleotides matching TRBD1. The length of the CDR3 is 16 residues. Germline CDR1 and CDR2: SGHVS and FNYEAQ. J lost 0 bases, V lost 5 bases, and 8 bases had no gene match. CDR3 coding DNA: TGTGCCAGCAGCCATGGGACAGGCGGGATGAACACTGAAGCTTTCTTT. This encodes CASSHGTGGMNTEAFF.

Only one count was recorded for this clone. The chain uses TRBV21-1 and TRBJ1-3; the table's D gene call, TRBD1, was not cross checked with the DNA. TRBV21-1 is tagged as a pseudogene. The CDR3 is 22 amino acids. In DNA form, the CDR3 reads TGTGCCAGTTTGACCCAAGACAGGGGGCGCGGGGGGCAAGTTAACTCTGGAAACACCATATATTTT. It translates to CASLTQDRGRGGQVNSGNTIYF.

The table lists this clone with a few counts. V and J are TRBV30 and TRBJ1-4, with D perhaps matching TRBD1 (6 bases). Germline CDR1 is GTSNPN and CDR2 is SVGIG (reference sequence). CDR3 length equals 14 residues. V lost 0 bases and J lost 8, with 13 bases in between. The CDR3 loop reads CAWSVGTPGEKLFF. In DNA, the CDR3 is TGTGCCTGGAGTGTGGGGACACCCGGAGAAAAACTGTTTTTT.

Of note for this clone: The sample contains more than one DNA sequence encoding this CDR3. This sequence joins TRBV5-1 and TRBJ1-1; the D is unclear. V shed 0 bases and J shed 2 bases, with 8 bases lying between them. The V gene's germline CDR1 is SGHRS and CDR2 YFSETQ. The CDR3 spans 14 residues. CDR3 loop: CASSLDSRNTEAFF. In nucleotides, the CDR3 is TGCGCCAGCAGCTTGGACAGCAGAAACACTGAAGCTTTCTTT.

CDR3: CASSPPQGYEQYF. In DNA form, the CDR3 reads TGTGCCAGCAGTCCGCCTCAGGGCTACGAGCAGTACTTC. This chain uses TRBV7-6 with TRBJ2-7; perhaps TRBD1 as D (5 bases). V was pared by 6 bases and J by 3 bases, with 12 bases between. The CDR3 runs to 13 residues. Germline V gene sequence: CDR1 SGHVS, CDR2 FNYEAQ.

J is TRBJ2-3 and V is TRBV27; 11 bases are a match to TRBD1. CDR1 and CDR2 (germline): MNHEY, SMNVEV (reference sequence). The CDR3 runs to 16 residues. The V gene end was trimmed by 7 bases and the J gene end by 2 bases; junction bases not matched to a gene: 8. The CDR3 DNA reads TGTGCCAGCAACCGGGACAGGGGGACTGTCACAGATACGCAGTATTTT. It specifies CASNRDRGTVTDTQYF.

The rearrangement links TRBV29-1 to TRBJ2-5; D is possibly TRBD1 (6 bases). Trimming left V 6 bases short and J 4 bases short, with 15 bases between. Germline V gene data show CDR1 as SQVTM and CDR2 as ANQGSEA. This CDR3 spans 13 amino acids. The CDR3 coding sequence is TGCAGCGTCCCGGGACACTCCTTAGAGACCCAGTACTTC. Protein sequence: CSVPGHSLETQYF.

This clone came up a few times. The rearrangement uses TRBV9 and TRBJ1-2, with D possibly matching TRBD1 (5 bases). CDR1 is SGDLS and CDR2 is YYNGEE in the germline V gene. V lost 0 bases and J lost 2, with 20 bases in between. The CDR3 covers 18 residues. CDR3 bases: TGTGCCAGCAGCGTAGTTTTCGGGAGACAGATAACCAACTATGGCTACACCTTC. It encodes CASSVVFGRQITNYGYTF.

This clone has just one count. One end of the junction fails to match germline, which may point to a read error. CDR3 DNA sequence: TGCAGCGTTGAGTGGAACAGATATGGCTGCACCTTC. As protein: CSVEWNRYGCTF. The chain recombines TRBV29-1 with TRBJ1-2; D remains ambiguous. CDR3 length: 12 amino acids. Germline V gene sequence: CDR1 SQVTM, CDR2 ANQGSEA.

The V gene is TRBV24-1, the J gene TRBJ2-3; the D gene is possibly TRBD2 (6 bases). V was cut by 7 bases and J by 5 bases, with 9 bases left in between. This CDR3 comprises 12 residues. Germline CDR1 reads KGHDR; CDR2 reads SFDVKD. The CDR3 here is CATRSSGDTQYF. The CDR3 bases are TGTGCCACCAGGAGTAGCGGAGATACGCAGTATTTT.

V is TRBV30 and J is TRBJ1-5; D unclear. CDR1 and CDR2 (germline): GTSNPN, SVGIG (reference sequence). V lost 3 bases and J 8 bases, leaving 14 bases between the germline ends. The CDR3 length is 13 residues. Here the CDR3 DNA reads TGTGCCTGGAGCAAGGGAGGTATGGAGCCCCAGCATTTT. Its protein product is CAWSKGGMEPQHF.

The CDR3 region has the DNA TGCAGTGCTAGCCGGGGCACTGAAGCTTTCTTT. Translating it yields CSASRGTEAFF. This chain connects TRBV20-1 to TRBJ1-1, with D unclear. The V gene's germline CDR1 is DFQATT and CDR2 SNEGSKA (reference sequence). This CDR3 has 11 residues. With 3 bases removed from V and 4 bases from J, the gap between germline ends came to 6 bases.